This T cell receptor beta chain was documented in a study of cytomegalovirus exposure and HLA in healthy donors. Findings and caveats of the study: Some V segments (TRBV6-2 and TRBV6-3 among them) were excluded as indistinguishable. TCR beta chains numbering more than 150 were designated cytomegalovirus-associated.

The CDR3 length is 15 residues. Germline V gene lookup returns CDR1 SGHAT and CDR2 FQDESV (reference sequence). The V gene lost 3 bases and the J gene lost 7 bases, with 16 bases spanning the gap. A remark on this clone: Its target is not known.

PCR used 60 Vbeta primers and 13 Jbeta primers. In the original processing: Per a later analysis, the number of unique TCR beta chains was some 80 million, of which roughly 9.9 million were shared. Only in-frame clones appear in the TCRdb table, and some are missing; sequencing was by immunoSEQ multiplex PCR. V and J calls and clone size are copied from that table; D and trimming were computed from the DNA. The data contain roughly 110,000 clones, roughly 70% of them singletons. The material sequenced was PBMCs. The chain joins TRBV11-1 to TRBJ2-1, with D perhaps TRBD1 (6 bases). This sequence originates from a woman aged 25 to 39 in good health and CMV-seronegative. CDR3 sequence reads: CASSLMGAGRNEQFF. The CDR3 coding sequence is TGTGCCAGCAGCTTGATGGGGGCAGGACGTAATGAGCAGTTCTTC. Using reference TRBV11-1 and TRBJ2-1 for the parts outside the CDR3, the full variable domain is EAEVAQSPRYKITEKSQAVAFWCDPISGHATLYWYRQILGQGPELLVQFQDESVVDDSQLPKDRFSAERLKGVDSTLKIQPAELGDSAMYLCASSLMGAGRNEQFFGPGTRLTVL.